This TCR beta chain derives from a study of blood T cell repertoires in COVID-19. Per the study methods: It was from reference gene primer amplification that nucleated cell counts were estimated. Here immunoSEQ multiplex PCR was the method, and the copy in TCRdb shows in-frame clones only, minus some. V and J calls and clone size are given by that table; D and trimming were obtained from the DNA. The sample shows approximately 260,000 clones, over 75% of them seen only once. This CDR3 is 21 amino acids long. CDR1 is MNHEY and CDR2 is SVGEGT in the germline V gene. V trimming: 5 bases; J trimming: 10 bases; junction bases outside the gene matches: 31.

What was sequenced was peripheral blood. The V call is TRBV6-2 or TRBV6-3, the J call TRBJ1-4; 7 bases align to TRBD1. The source of this sequence is a human donor in a cohort sampled during active COVID-19. This CDR3 reads CASSPNPGQPRERQIWGKLFF. In DNA, the CDR3 is TGTGCCAGCAGTCCGAACCCGGGACAGCCAAGAGAAAGGCAGATTTGGGGAAAACTGTTTTTT.